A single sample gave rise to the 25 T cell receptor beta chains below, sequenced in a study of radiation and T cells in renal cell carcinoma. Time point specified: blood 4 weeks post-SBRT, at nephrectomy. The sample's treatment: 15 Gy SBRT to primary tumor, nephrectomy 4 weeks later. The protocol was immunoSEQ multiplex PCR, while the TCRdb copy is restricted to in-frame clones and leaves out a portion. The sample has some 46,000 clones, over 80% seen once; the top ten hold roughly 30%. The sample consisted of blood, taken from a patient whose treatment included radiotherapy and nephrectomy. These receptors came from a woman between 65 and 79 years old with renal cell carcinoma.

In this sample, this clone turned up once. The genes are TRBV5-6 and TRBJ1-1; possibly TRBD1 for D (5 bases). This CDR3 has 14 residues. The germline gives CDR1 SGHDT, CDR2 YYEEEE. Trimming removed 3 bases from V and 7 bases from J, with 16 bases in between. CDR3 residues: CASSWGVRGHEAFF. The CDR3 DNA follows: TGTGCCAGCAGCTGGGGGGTGAGGGGCCATGAAGCTTTCTTT.

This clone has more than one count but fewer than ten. The CDR3 loop reads CASSLGTGVTYEQYF. The CDR3 region has the DNA TGCGCCAGCAGCTTGGGGACAGGGGTGACCTACGAGCAGTACTTC. This chain joins TRBV5-1 and TRBJ2-7; 9 nucleotides match TRBD1. CDR1 and CDR2 from the germline V gene are SGHRS and YFSETQ. With V trimmed by 0 bases and J by 2 bases, 3 bases remained unmatched. The CDR3 length is 15 residues.

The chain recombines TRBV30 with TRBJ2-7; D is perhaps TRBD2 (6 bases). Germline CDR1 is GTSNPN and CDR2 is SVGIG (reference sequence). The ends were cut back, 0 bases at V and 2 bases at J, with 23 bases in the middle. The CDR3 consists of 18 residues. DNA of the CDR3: TGTGCCTGGAGTGTAATCTTAAATTTACGGAGGGAAACCTACGAGCAGTACTTC. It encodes CAWSVILNLRRETYEQYF.

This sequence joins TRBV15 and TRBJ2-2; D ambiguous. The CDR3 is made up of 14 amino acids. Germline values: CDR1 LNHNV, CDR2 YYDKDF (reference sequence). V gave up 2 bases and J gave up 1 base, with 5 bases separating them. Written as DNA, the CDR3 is TGTGCCACCAGCAGATATTTGAACACCGGGGAGCTGTTTTTT. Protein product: CATSRYLNTGELFF.

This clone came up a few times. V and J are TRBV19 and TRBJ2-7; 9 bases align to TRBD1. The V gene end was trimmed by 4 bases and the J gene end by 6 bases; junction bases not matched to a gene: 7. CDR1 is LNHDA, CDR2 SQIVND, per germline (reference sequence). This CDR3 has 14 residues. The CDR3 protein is CASSTGTGPLEQYF. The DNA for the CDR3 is TGTGCCAGTAGTACCGGGACAGGGCCCCTCGAGCAGTACTTC. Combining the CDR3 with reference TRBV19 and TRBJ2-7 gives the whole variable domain DGGITQSPKYLFRKEGQNVTLSCEQNLNHDAMYWYRQDPGQGLRLIYYSQIVNDFQKGDIAEGYSVSREKKESFPLTVTSAQKNPTAFYLCASSTGTGPLEQYFGPGTRLTVT.

The CDR3 is CASSSEGTYNEQFF. The CDR3 region has the DNA TGTGCCAGCAGCTCCGAGGGGACCTACAATGAGCAGTTCTTC. V usage is TRBV5-4 and J usage is TRBJ2-1, with D perhaps TRBD1 or TRBD2 (5 bases each). CDR3 size: 14 residues. V lost 3 bases and J 2 bases, leaving 9 bases between the germline ends. Germline CDR1 and CDR2: SGHNT and YYREEE (reference sequence). The full variable domain, rest sourced from reference TRBV5-4 and TRBJ2-1, is ETGVTQSPTHLIKTRGQQVTLRCSSQSGHNTVSWYQQALGQGPQFIFQYYREEENGRGNFPPRFSGLQFPNYSSELNVNALELDDSALYLCASSSEGTYNEQFFGPGTRLTVL.

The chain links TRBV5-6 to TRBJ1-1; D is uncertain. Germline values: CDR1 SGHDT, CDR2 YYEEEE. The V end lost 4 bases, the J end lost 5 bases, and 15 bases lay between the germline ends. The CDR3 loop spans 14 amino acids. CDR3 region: CASSPGWAVTEAFF. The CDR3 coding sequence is TGTGCCAGCAGCCCGGGATGGGCGGTTACTGAAGCTTTCTTT.

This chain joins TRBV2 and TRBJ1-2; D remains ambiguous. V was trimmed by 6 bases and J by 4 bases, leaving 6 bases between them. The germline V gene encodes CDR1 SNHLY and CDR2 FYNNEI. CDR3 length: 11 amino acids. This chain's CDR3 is CASRVSYGYTF. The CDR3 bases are TGTGCCAGCAGGGTTTCCTATGGCTACACCTTC.

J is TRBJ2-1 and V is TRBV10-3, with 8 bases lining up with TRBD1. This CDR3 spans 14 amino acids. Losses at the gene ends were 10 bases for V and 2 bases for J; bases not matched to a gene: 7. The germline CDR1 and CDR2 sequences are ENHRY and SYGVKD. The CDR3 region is CATTLQGAYNEQFF. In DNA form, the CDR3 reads TGTGCCACCACTCTACAGGGGGCCTACAATGAGCAGTTCTTC.

The CDR3 region is CASSPPGGVSYNEQFF. The DNA for the CDR3 is TGTGCCAGCTCACCACCGGGCGGGGTCTCCTACAATGAGCAGTTCTTC. The rearrangement joins TRBV18 to TRBJ2-1, with D perhaps matching TRBD2 (6 bases). Trimming removed 0 bases at V and 0 bases at J, with 9 bases between. Germline CDR1 is KGHSH and CDR2 is LQKENI. CDR3 length equals 16 residues.

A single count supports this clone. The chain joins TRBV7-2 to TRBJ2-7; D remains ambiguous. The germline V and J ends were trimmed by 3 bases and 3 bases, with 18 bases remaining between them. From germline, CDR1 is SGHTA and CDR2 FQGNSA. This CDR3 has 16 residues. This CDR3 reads CASSFSEVTAGYEQYF. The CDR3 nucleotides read TGTGCCAGCAGCTTTTCCGAAGTGACCGCCGGCTACGAGCAGTACTTC.

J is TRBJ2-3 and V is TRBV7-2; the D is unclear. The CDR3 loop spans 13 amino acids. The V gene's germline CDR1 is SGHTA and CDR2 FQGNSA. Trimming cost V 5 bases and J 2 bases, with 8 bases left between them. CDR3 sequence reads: CASSRRNTDTQYF. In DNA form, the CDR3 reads TGTGCCAGCAGCCGTAGAAACACAGATACGCAGTATTTT.

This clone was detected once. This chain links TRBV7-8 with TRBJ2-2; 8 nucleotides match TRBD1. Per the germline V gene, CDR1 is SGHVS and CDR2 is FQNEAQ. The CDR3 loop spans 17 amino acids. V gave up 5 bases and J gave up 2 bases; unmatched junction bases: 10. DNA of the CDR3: TGTGCCAGCAGCGAAAACAGGGACAGGACAAACACCGGGGAGCTGTTTTTT. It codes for CASSENRDRTNTGELFF.

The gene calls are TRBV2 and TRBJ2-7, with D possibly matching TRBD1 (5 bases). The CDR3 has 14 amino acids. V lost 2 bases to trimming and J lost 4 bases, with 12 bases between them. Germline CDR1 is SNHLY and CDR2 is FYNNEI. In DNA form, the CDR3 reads TGTGCCAGCAGTGAACTAGGGGCGCGGTACGAGCAGTACTTC. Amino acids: CASSELGARYEQYF.

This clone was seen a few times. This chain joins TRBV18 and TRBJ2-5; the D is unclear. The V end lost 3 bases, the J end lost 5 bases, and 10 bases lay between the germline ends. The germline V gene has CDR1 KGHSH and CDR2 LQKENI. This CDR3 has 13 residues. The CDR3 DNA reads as TGTGCCAGCTCACCTGGAGCTGGGGAGACCCAGTACTTC. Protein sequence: CASSPGAGETQYF.

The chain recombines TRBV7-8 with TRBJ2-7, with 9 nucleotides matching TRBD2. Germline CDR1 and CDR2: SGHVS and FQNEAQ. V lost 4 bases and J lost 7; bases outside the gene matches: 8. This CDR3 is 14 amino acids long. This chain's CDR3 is CASSYKRGVNEQYF. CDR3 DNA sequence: TGTGCCAGCAGCTATAAGCGGGGGGTCAATGAGCAGTACTTC.

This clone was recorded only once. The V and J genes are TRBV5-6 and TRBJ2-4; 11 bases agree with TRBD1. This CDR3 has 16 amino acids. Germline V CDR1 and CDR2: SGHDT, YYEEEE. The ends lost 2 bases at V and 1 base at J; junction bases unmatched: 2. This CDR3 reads CASSFRDRGAKNIQYF. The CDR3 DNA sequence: TGTGCCAGCAGCTTCCGGGACAGGGGGGCCAAAAACATTCAGTACTTC.

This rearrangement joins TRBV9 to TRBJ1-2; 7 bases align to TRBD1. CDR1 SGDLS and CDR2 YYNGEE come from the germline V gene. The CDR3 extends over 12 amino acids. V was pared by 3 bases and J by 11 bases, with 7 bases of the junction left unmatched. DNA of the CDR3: TGTGCCAGCAGCGACAGGGGCAACACGTACACCTTC. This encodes CASSDRGNTYTF. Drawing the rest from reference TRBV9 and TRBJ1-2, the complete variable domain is DSGVTQTPKHLITATGQRVTLRCSPRSGDLSVYWYQQSLDQGLQFLIQYYNGEERAKGNILERFSAQQFPDLHSELNLSSLELGDSALYFCASSDRGNTYTFGSGTRLTVV.

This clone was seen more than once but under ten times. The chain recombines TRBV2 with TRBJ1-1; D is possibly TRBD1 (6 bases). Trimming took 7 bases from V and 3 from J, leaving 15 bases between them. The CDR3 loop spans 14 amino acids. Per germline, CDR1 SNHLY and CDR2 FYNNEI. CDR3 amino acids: CASKEGGSHTEAFF. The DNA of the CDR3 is TGTGCCAGCAAAGAGGGGGGGTCGCACACTGAAGCTTTCTTT. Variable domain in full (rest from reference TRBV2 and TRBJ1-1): EPEVTQTPSHQVTQMGQEVILRCVPISNHLYFYWYRQILGQKVEFLVSFYNNEISEKSEIFDDQFSVERPDGSNFTLKIRSTKLEDSAMYFCASKEGGSHTEAFFGQGTRLTVV.

For the CDR3, the DNA is TGTGCCAGTAGTCTCCACCAGGTAAATGAGCAGTTCTTC. This codes for CASSLHQVNEQFF. V usage is TRBV19 and J usage is TRBJ2-1; D call uncertain. Germline CDR1 LNHDA, CDR2 SQIVND (reference sequence). This CDR3 is 13 amino acids long. Trimming removed 5 bases from V and 7 bases from J, with 12 bases in between. The full variable domain, in which reference TRBV19 and TRBJ2-1 provide the parts outside the CDR3, is DGGITQSPKYLFRKEGQNVTLSCEQNLNHDAMYWYRQDPGQGLRLIYYSQIVNDFQKGDIAEGYSVSREKKESFPLTVTSAQKNPTAFYLCASSLHQVNEQFFGPGTRLTVL.

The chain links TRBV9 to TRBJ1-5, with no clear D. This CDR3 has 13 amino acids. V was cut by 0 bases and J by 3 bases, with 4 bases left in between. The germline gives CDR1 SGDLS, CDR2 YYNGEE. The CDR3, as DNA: TGTGCCAGCAGCGTAGACCCCAATCAGCCCCAGCATTTT. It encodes CASSVDPNQPQHF.

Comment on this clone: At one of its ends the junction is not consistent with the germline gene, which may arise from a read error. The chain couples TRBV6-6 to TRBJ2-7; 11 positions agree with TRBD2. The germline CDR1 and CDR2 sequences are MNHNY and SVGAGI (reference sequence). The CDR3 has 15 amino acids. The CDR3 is CAISSYSGGAHEQYF. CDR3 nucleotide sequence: TGTGCCATCAGTTCATATAGCGGGGGGGCCCACGAGCAGTACTTC.

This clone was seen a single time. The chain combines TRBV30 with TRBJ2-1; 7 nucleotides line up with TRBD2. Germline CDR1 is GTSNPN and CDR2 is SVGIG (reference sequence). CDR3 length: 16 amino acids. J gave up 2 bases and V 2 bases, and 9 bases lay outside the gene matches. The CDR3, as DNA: TGTGCCTGGAGTCGTACCTCTAGCGGAGCCTACAATGAGCAGTTCTTC. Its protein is CAWSRTSSGAYNEQFF.

CDR3 loop: CATSRDGEYPVYF. The CDR3 bases are TGTGCCACCAGCAGAGATGGCGAATACCCCGTGTACTTC. The V gene is TRBV15, the J gene TRBJ2-7, with unresolved D. CDR1 and CDR2 (germline): LNHNV, YYDKDF (reference sequence). V was trimmed by 0 bases and J by 12 bases, leaving 15 bases between them. The CDR3 spans 13 residues.

CDR3 sequence: CASSAQGLVAYEQYF. The CDR3 DNA sequence: TGTGCCAGCAGTGCTCAGGGGTTGGTAGCCTACGAGCAGTACTTC. The V call is TRBV6-5, the J call TRBJ2-7; weak D call: TRBD1 (6 bases). The CDR3 totals 15 residues. Germline values: CDR1 MNHEY, CDR2 SVGAGI. V was pared by 5 bases and J by 2 bases, with 16 bases between.